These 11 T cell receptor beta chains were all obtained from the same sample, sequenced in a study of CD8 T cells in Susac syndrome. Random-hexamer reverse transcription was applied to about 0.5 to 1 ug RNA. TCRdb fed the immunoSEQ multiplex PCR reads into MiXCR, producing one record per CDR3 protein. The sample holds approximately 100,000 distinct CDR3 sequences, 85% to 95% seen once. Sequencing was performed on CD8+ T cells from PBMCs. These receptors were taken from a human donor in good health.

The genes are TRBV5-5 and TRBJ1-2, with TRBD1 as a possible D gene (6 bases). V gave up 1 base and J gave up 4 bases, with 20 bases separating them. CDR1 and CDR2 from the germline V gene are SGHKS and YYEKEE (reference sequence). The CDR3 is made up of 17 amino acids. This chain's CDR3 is CASSLSPSRTGSYGYTF. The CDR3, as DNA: TGTGCCAGCAGCTTGTCCCCCTCACGAACAGGGAGCTATGGCTACACCTTC. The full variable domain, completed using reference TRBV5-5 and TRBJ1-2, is DAGVTQSPTHLIKTRGQQVTLRCSPISGHKSVSWYQQVLGQGPQFIFQYYEKEERGRGNFPDRFSARQFPNYSSELNVNALLLGDSALYLCASSLSPSRTGSYGYTFGSGTRLTVV.

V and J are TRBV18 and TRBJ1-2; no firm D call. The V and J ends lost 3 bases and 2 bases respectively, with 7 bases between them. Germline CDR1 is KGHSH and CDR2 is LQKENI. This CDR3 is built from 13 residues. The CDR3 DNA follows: TGTGCCAGCTCACCTTCCGAGAACTATGGCTACACCTTC. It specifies CASSPSENYGYTF.

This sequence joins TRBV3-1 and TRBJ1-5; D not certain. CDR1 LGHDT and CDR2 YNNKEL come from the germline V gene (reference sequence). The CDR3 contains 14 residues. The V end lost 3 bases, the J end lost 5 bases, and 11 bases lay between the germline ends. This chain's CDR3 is CASSHSGEHQPQHF. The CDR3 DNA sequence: TGTGCCAGCAGCCATTCAGGCGAGCATCAGCCCCAGCATTTT.

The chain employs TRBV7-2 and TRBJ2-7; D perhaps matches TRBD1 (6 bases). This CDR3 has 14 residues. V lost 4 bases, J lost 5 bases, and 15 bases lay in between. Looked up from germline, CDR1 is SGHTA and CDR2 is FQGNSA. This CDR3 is CASSSYNRANEQYF. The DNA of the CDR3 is TGTGCCAGCAGCTCCTATAACAGGGCCAACGAGCAGTACTTC.

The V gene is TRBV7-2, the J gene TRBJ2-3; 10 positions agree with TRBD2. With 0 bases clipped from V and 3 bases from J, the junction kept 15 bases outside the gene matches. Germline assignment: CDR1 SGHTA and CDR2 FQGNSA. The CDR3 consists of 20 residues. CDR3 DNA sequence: TGTGCCAGCAGCTTAGCGAAGGGAAGCGGGAGGGGTTTTTGGACAGATACGCAGTATTTT. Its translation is CASSLAKGSGRGFWTDTQYF. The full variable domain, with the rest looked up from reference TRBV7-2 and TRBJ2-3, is GAGVSQSPSNKVTEKGKDVELRCDPISGHTALYWYRQSLGQGLEFLIYFQGNSAPDKSGLPSDRFSAERTGGSVSTLTIQRTQQEDSAVYLCASSLAKGSGRGFWTDTQYFGPGTRLTVL.

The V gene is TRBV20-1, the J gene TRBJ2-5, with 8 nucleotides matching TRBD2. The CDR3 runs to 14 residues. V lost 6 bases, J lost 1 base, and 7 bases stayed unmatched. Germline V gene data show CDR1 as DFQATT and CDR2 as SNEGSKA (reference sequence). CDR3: CSALVAGSQETQYF. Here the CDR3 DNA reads TGCAGTGCCCTGGTAGCGGGGTCCCAAGAGACCCAGTACTTC.

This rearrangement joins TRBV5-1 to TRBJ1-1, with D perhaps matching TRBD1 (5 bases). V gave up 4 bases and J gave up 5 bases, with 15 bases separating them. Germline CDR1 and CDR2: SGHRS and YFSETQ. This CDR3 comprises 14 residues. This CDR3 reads CASSRKTEGTEAFF. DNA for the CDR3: TGCGCCAGCAGCCGGAAGACAGAGGGGACTGAAGCTTTCTTT.

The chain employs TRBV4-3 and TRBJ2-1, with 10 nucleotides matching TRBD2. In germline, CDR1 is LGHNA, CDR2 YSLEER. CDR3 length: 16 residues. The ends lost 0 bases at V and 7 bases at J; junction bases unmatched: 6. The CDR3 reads CASSQEERGGWNEQFF. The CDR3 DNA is TGCGCCAGCAGCCAAGAAGAGCGGGGGGGGTGGAATGAGCAGTTCTTC.

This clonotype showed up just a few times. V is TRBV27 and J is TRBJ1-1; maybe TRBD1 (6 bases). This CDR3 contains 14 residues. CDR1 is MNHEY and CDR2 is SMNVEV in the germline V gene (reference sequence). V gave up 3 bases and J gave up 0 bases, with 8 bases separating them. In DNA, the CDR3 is TGTGCCAGCAGTTTGACAGGTATGAACACTGAAGCTTTCTTT. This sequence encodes CASSLTGMNTEAFF.

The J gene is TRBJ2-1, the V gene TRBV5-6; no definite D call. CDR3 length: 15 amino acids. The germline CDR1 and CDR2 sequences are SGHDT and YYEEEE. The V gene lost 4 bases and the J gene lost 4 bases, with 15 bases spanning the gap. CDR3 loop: CASSRPTAVYNEQFF. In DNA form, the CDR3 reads TGTGCCAGCAGCCGCCCGACGGCCGTATACAATGAGCAGTTCTTC.

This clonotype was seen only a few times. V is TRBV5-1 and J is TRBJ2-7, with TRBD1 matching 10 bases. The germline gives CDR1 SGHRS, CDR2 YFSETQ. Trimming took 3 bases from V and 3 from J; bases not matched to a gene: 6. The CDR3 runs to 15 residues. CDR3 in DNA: TGCGCCAGCAGCTCACCGGGACAGGGGCTCTACGAGCAGTACTTC. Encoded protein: CASSSPGQGLYEQYF.